These 2 T cell receptor beta chains were all obtained from the same sample, sequenced in a study of shared T cell receptors in the human thymus. The repertoire was sequenced with immunoSEQ multiplex PCR; TCRdb's copy has only in-frame clones and lacks some. Of 720,000 or so clones detected, around 85% appear once; the ten largest clones hold 0.008% to 0.011%. These data also featured in a second study, about human thymus T cells.

The sequenced sample consisted of thymocytes. These receptors were taken from a girl under three years old with a congenital heart defect.

The chain joins TRBV6-5 to TRBJ1-2; a weak D match, TRBD1 (5 bases). This CDR3 spans 13 amino acids. V was pared by 0 bases and J by 6 bases, with 8 bases between. Germline V gene data show CDR1 as MNHEY and CDR2 as SVGAGI. The CDR3 sequence is CASSYSAGNGYTF. The CDR3 DNA reads as TGTGCCAGCAGTTACTCGGCAGGGAATGGCTACACCTTC.

The sample holds one count of this clone. The V and J genes are TRBV19 and TRBJ1-2; 8 bases align to TRBD1. After removal of 3 bases from V and 8 bases from J, the junction contained 2 bases not matched to a gene. There are 12 residues in the CDR3. CDR1 is LNHDA, CDR2 SQIVND, per germline (reference sequence). The CDR3 reads CASSIRDRGYTF. The DNA for the CDR3 is TGTGCCAGTAGTATCCGGGACAGGGGCTACACCTTC.